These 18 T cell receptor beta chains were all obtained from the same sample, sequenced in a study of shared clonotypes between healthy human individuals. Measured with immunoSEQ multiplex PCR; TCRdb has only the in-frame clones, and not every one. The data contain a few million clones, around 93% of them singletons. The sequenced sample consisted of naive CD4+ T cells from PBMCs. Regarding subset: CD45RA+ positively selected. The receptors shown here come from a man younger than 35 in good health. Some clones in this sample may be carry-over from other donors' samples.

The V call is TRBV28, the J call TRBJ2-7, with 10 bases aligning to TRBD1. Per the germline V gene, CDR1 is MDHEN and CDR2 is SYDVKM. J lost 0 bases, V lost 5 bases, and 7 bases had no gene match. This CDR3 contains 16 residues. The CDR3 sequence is CASSTPGQGTSYEQYF. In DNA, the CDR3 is TGTGCCAGCAGTACACCGGGACAGGGGACCTCCTACGAGCAGTACTTC.

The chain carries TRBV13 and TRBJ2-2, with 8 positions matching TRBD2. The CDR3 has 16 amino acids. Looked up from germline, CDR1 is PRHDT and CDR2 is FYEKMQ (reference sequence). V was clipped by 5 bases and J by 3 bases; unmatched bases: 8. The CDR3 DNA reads TGTGCCAGCAGCCAGTTCGGACTAGCTCACACCGGGGAGCTGTTTTTT. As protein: CASSQFGLAHTGELFF.

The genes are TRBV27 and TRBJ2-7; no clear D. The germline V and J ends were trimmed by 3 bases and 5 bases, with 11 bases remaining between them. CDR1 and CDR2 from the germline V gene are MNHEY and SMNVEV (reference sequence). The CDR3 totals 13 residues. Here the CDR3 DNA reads TGTGCCAGCAGTTTGGTAGGGTCTCACGAGCAGTACTTC. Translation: CASSLVGSHEQYF.

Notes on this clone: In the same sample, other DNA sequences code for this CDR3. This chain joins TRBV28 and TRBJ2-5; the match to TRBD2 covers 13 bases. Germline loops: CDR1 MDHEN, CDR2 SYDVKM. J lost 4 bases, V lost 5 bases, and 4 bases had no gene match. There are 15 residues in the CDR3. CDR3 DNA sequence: TGTGCCAGCAGTCTCGGACTAGCGGGAGTAGAGACCCAGTACTTC. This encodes CASSLGLAGVETQYF.

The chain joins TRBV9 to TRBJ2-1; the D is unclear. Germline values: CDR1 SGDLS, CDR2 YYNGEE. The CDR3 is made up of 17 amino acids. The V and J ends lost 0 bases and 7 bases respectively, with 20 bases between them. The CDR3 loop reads CASSVEPARLHPNEQFF. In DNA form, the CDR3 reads TGTGCCAGCAGCGTAGAACCGGCTCGACTCCACCCGAATGAGCAGTTCTTC. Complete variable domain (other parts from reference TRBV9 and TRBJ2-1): DSGVTQTPKHLITATGQRVTLRCSPRSGDLSVYWYQQSLDQGLQFLIQYYNGEERAKGNILERFSAQQFPDLHSELNLSSLELGDSALYFCASSVEPARLHPNEQFFGPGTRLTVL.

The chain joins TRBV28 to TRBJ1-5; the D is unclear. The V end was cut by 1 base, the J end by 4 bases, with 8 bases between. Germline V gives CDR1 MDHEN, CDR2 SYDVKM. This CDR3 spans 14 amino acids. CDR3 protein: CASSLLTNNQPQHF. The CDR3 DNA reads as TGTGCCAGCAGTTTATTAACGAATAATCAGCCCCAGCATTTT.

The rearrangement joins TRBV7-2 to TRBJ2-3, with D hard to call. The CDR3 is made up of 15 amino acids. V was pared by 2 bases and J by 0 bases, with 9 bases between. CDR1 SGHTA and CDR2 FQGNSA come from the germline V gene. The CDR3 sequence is CASSLLGFSTDTQYF. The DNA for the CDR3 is TGTGCCAGCAGCTTACTAGGTTTTAGCACAGATACGCAGTATTTT.

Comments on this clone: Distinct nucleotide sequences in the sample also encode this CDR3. This CDR3 reads CASSIKGGTNYEQYF. The CDR3 DNA reads TGTGCCAGTAGTATCAAAGGCGGGACGAACTACGAGCAGTACTTC. The genes are TRBV19 and TRBJ2-7; D possibly corresponds to TRBD2 (6 bases). The V and J ends lost 3 bases and 3 bases respectively, with 15 bases between them. Germline CDR1 and CDR2: LNHDA and SQIVND (reference sequence). The CDR3 has 15 residues.

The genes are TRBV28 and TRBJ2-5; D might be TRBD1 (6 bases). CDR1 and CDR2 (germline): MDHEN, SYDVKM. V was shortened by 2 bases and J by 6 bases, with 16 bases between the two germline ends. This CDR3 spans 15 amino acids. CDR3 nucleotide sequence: TGTGCCAGCAGTTTACGGGACATAATCACCCAGACCCAGTACTTC. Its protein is CASSLRDIITQTQYF.

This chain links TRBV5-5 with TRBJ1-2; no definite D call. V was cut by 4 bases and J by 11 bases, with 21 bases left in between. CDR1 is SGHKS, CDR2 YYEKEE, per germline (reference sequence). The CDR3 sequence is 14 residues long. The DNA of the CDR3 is TGTGCCAGCAGCCAAGTATGGGCTGGTTCGGGGTACACCTTC. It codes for CASSQVWAGSGYTF.

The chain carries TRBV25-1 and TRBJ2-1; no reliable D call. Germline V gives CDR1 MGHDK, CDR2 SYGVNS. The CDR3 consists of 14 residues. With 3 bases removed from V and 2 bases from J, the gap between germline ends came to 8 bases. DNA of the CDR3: TGTGCCAGCAGTGACCTAAGGGCCTACAATGAGCAGTTCTTC. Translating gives CASSDLRAYNEQFF. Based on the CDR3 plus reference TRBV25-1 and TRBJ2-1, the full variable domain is EADIYQTPRYLVIGTGKKITLECSQTMGHDKMYWYQQDPGMELHLIHYSYGVNSTEKGDLSSESTVSRIRTEHFPLTLESARPSHTSQYLCASSDLRAYNEQFFGPGTRLTVL.

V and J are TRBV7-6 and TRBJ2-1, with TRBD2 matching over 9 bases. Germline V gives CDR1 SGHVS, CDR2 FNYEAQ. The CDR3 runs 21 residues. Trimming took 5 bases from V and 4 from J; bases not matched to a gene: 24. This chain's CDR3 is CASSHYPTSVFRLADYNEQFF. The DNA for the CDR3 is TGTGCCAGCAGCCATTACCCAACCTCGGTATTCAGACTAGCGGATTACAATGAGCAGTTCTTC.

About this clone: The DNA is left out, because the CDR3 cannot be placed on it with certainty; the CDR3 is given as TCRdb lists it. Here the CDR3 reads CASSTSWGVGNTIYF. The chain has TRBV2 and TRBJ1-3. The CDR3 sequence runs 15 residues, both termini included. Germline loops: CDR1 SNHLY, CDR2 FYNNEI.

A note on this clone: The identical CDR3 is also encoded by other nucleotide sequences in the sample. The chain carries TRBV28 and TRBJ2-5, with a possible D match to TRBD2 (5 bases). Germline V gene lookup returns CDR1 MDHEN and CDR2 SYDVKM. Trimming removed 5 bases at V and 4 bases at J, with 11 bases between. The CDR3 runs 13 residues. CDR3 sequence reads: CASSAGGRETQYF. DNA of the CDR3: TGTGCCAGCAGTGCGGGCGGGCGAGAGACCCAGTACTTC.

For the CDR3, the DNA is TGTGCCAGCAGCTTTGACGGGGGGATGGGTGAAAAACTGTTTTTT. It encodes CASSFDGGMGEKLFF. The J gene is TRBJ1-4, the V gene TRBV7-9, with D tentatively TRBD1 (5 bases). Germline CDR1 reads SEHNR; CDR2 reads FQNEAQ (reference sequence). This CDR3 is 15 amino acids long. V was trimmed by 3 bases and J by 7 bases, leaving 15 bases between them.

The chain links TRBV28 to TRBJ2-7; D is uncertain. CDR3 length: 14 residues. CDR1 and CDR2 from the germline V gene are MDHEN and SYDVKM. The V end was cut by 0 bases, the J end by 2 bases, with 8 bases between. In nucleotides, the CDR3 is TGTGCCAGCAGTTTATGGGACGCGGCCTACGAGCAGTACTTC. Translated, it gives CASSLWDAAYEQYF.

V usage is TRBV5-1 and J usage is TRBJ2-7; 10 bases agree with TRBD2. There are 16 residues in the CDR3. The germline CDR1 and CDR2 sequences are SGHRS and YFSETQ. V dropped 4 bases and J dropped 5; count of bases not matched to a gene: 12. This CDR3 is CASSPQSSGSIHEQYF. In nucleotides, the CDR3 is TGCGCCAGCAGCCCCCAATCTAGCGGGAGTATCCACGAGCAGTACTTC.

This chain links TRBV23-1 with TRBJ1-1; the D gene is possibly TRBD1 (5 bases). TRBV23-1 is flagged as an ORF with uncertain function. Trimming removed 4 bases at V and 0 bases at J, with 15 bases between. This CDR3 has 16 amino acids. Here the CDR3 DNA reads TGCGCCAGCAGTCGTGACCAGGGCGAAATGAACACTGAAGCTTTCTTT. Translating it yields CASSRDQGEMNTEAFF.